The entry that follows covers one T cell receptor beta chain sequence. Antigen specificity is unknown. Healthy bone marrow donors made up the donors. The PCR used 60 Vbeta and 13 Jbeta primers. Method: immunoSEQ multiplex PCR; TCRdb's copy keeps in-frame clones and lacks some. The sample lists 60,000 to 85,000 clones, roughly two thirds occurring once. The entry originates in a study of cytomegalovirus exposure and HLA in healthy donors. Findings of the study overall: Most TCR sequences showed up rarely, but some public TCRs showed up in many donors.

V gave up 5 bases and J gave up 4 bases, with 14 bases separating them. The CDR3 length is 14 residues. Germline V CDR1 and CDR2: LNHDA, SQIVND (reference sequence). The sample comprised PBMCs. This sequence was found in a man aged 55 to 70 in good health and CMV-seropositive. The chain couples TRBV19 to TRBJ1-1; a weak D match, TRBD1 (5 bases). CDR3 in DNA: TGTGCCAGTAGTCCGGGGGTTGGGAGCACTGAAGCTTTCTTT. Translating it yields CASSPGVGSTEAFF.